This TCR beta chain was found in a study of cytomegalovirus exposure and HLA in healthy donors (dated by TCRdb to about 2017). Turning to the overall study: The 666 repertoires of the first cohort and the approximately 110 validation repertoires were produced on the same platform, according to a later analysis. The aim of the study was to test whether cataloging public T cell receptors could identify signatures of past pathogen exposure. Besides the first cohort of roughly 660 subjects, a separate validation cohort made up of roughly 120 different subjects was used. High-throughput TCR immunosequencing, statistical association of individual TCRs with disease status, and machine learning were combined to predict cytomegalovirus infection status.

Libraries were constructed by the immunoSEQ multiplex PCR assay. Concerning the study's data processing: A statistical classification framework was developed to diagnose cytomegalovirus status using the catalog of TCR beta chain sequences. Imported from immuneACCESS, the table was reduced by TCRdb to in-frame sequences with V and J called. These copies leave out some clones; in studies compared against another copy, an unresolved V gene accounts for under half, and the cause of the remainder is not known. That table gives V, J and clone size, and the DNA gave D and trimming. This sample is represented by 100,000 to 150,000 clones; roughly nine tenths of them were singletons. 1.2% of the sample is taken by the ten largest. Separate from the approximately 690-subject first cohort, the validation cohort of 95 to 150 subjects was the group to which the donors belonged. On this clone itself: Its antigen is not yet known. Qualities for individual bases were not recorded, and no much larger clone is one base off.

Broader findings and caveats from the paper: A later analysis had no HLA typing for the validation cohort, so co-occurrence there was scored across all 130 or so repertoires. Most TCR sequences were seen in very few donors, while some public TCRs were found in many individuals. A few of the identified cytomegalovirus-associated TCR beta chains were confirmed in vitro to be specific for cytomegalovirus antigens. The classifier was reported to diagnose cytomegalovirus status with high specificity and sensitivity in both the original cohort and the validation cohort. The authors suggested that the approach could potentially be generalized to other disease states and immunological phenotypes. In a later analysis, TCRs clustered in the first cohort were found to also tend to co-occur in the 130 or so validation repertoires, with 90% to 95% of cluster scores above 0. The study gave a list of 150 to 200 TCR beta chains associated with cytomegalovirus.

The germline V gene sets CDR1 to SGHRS and CDR2 to YFSETQ. The CDR3 has 16 amino acids, counting the end cysteine and phenylalanine. Only the CDR3 portion is preserved as DNA: 48 bases, with reading frame beginning at the first base. Germline trimming amounts to 3 bases on V and 5 bases on J, with 10 as the count of junction bases outside the gene matches. Rearrangement joined TRBV5-1 to TRBJ2-5; 10 middle bases align to TRBD2. Sequenced input: PBMCs. This sequence was found in a woman under 30 in good health and CMV-seronegative. The nucleotide sequence is given as TGCGCCAGCAGCTACGGACTTCTAGCGGGGGTGGAGACCCAGTACTTC. This sequence encodes CASSYGLLAGVETQYF.